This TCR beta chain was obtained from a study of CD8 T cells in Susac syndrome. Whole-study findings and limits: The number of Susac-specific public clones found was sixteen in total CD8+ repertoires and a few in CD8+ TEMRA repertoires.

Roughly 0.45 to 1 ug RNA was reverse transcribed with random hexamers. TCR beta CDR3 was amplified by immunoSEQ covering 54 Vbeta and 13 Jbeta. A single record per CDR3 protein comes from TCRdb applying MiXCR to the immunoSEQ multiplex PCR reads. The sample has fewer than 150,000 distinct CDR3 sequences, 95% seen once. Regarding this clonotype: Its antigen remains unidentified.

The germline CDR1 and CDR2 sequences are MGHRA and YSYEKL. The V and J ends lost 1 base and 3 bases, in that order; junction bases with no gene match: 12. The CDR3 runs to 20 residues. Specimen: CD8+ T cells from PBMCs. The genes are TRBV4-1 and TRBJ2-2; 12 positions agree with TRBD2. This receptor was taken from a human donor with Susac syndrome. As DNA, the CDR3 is TGCGCCAGCAGCCAAGTCAGTGTTCTAGCGGGAGGGCGGTACACCGGGGAGCTGTTTTTT. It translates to CASSQVSVLAGGRYTGELFF.